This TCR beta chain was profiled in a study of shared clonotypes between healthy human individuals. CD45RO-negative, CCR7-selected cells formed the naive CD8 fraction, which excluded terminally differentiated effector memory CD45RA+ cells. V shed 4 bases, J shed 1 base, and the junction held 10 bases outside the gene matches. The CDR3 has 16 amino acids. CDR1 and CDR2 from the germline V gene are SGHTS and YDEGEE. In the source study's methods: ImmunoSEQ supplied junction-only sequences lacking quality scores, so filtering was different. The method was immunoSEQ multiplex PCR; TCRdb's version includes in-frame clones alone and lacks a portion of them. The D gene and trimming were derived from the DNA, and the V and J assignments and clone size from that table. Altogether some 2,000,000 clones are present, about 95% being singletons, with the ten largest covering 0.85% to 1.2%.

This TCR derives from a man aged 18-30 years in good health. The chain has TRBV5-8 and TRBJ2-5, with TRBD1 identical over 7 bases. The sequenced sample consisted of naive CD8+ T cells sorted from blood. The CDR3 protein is CASSPGTVNFQETQYF. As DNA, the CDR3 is TGTGCCAGCAGCCCGGGGACAGTAAATTTCCAAGAGACCCAGTACTTC.